This TCR beta chain is from a study of blood T cell repertoires in COVID-19. Sequencing was performed with immunoSEQ multiplex PCR; in TCRdb, only in-frame clones are kept and a portion is missing. The sample consists of a few hundred thousand clones, roughly 85% of them appearing once. From germline, CDR1 is LNHDA and CDR2 SQIVND (reference sequence). The J segment lost 9 bases and the V segment lost 7 bases, leaving 12 bases of the junction unmatched. This CDR3 region has 16 residues. The sequenced sample consisted of peripheral blood. This sequence originates from a woman between 18 and 29 years old with acute or convalescent COVID-19. V and J are TRBV19 and TRBJ2-1; 13 nucleotides match TRBD2. This chain's CDR3 is CASKSGSGLAGREQFF. CDR3 sequence (DNA): TGTGCCAGTAAATCTGGGTCGGGACTAGCGGGGCGTGAGCAGTTCTTC.